The source of this T cell receptor (beta chain) is a study of post-analysis software for immune sequencing data. This clonotype occurred a few times. Libraries were made from TCR beta cDNA, and they carried unique molecular identifiers. TCRdb reprocessed the PCR reads with MiXCR, giving one entry per CDR3 protein. The data contain under 200,000 distinct CDR3 sequences, 25% to 35% of them seen just once; the ten biggest clones take up around 3.7%. Input material: blood. The sequence derives from a girl aged 2-17 years with multiple sclerosis.

The CDR3 DNA reads as TGCAGTGCTAGCGGTGGGCCCGGGTATCAGCATTTT. Translating it yields CSASGGPGYQHF. V and J are TRBV20-1 and TRBJ1-5; D is ambiguous. The CDR3 length is 12 residues. Trimming took off 3 bases at V and 13 bases at J, with 16 bases between the two ends. Per germline, CDR1 DFQATT and CDR2 SNEGSKA (reference sequence).